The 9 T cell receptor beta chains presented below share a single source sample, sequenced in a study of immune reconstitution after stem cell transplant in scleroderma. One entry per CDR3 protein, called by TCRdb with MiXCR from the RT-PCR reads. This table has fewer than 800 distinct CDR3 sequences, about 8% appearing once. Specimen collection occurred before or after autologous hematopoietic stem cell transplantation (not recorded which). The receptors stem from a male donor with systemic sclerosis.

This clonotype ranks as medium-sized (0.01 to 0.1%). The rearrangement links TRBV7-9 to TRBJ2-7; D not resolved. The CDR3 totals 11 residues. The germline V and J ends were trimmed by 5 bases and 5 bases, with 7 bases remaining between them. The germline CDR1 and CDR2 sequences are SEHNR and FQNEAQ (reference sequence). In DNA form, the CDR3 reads TGTGCCAGCAGCCCCCTGAACGAGCAGTACTTC. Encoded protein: CASSPLNEQYF.

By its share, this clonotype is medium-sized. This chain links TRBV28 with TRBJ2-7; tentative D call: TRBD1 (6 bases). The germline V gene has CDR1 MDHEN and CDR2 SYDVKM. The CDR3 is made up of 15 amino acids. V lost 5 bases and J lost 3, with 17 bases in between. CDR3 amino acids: CASSGGAQGIYEQYF. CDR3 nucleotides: TGTGCCAGCAGTGGTGGCGCCCAGGGGATCTACGAGCAGTACTTC.

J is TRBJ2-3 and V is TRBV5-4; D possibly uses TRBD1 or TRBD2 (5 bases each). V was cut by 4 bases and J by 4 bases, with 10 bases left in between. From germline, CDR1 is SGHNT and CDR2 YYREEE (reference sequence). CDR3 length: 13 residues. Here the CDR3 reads CASSGTPPDTQYF. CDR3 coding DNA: TGTGCCAGCAGCGGGACCCCCCCAGATACGCAGTATTTT.

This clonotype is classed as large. The CDR3 loop reads CASSPRWASETYEQYF. The CDR3 DNA reads as TGTGCCAGCAGTCCCCGATGGGCTAGCGAGACCTACGAGCAGTACTTC. The chain employs TRBV25-1 and TRBJ2-7; D perhaps matches TRBD2 (6 bases). The CDR3 totals 16 residues. Deletions cut 5 bases from V and 2 bases from J, with 19 bases between. Germline loops: CDR1 MGHDK, CDR2 SYGVNS.

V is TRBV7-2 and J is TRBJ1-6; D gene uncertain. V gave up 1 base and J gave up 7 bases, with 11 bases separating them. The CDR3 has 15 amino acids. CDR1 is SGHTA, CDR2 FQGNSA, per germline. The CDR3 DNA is TGTGCCAGCAGCTTAGGGCAGACGCCGAATTCACCCCTCCACTTT. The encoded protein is CASSLGQTPNSPLHF.

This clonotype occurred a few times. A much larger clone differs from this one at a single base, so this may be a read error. The CDR3: CSAPRESGANVLTF. In DNA form, the CDR3 reads TGCAGTGCTCCGAGGGAGTCTGGGGCCAACGTCCTGACTTTC. The V call is TRBV20-1, the J call TRBJ2-6; the D gene is possibly TRBD2 (5 bases). V was clipped by 5 bases and J by 1 base, with 9 bases between them. The CDR3 sequence is 14 residues long. CDR1 is DFQATT, CDR2 SNEGSKA, per germline (reference sequence).

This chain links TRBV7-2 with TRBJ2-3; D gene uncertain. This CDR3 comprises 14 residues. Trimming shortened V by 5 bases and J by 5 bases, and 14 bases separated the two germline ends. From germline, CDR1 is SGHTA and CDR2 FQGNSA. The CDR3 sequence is CASSQRAWRDTQYF. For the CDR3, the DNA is TGTGCCAGCAGCCAACGGGCTTGGAGAGATACGCAGTATTTT. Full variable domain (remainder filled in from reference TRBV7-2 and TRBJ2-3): GAGVSQSPSNKVTEKGKDVELRCDPISGHTALYWYRQSLGQGLEFLIYFQGNSAPDKSGLPSDRFSAERTGGSVSTLTIQRTQQEDSAVYLCASSQRAWRDTQYFGPGTRLTVL.

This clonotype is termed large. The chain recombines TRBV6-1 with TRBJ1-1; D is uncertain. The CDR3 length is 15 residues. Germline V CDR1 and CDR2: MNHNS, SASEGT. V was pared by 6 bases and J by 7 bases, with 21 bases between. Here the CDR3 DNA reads TGTGCCAGCAGAGACACAACTGTCGGTTCGGATGAAGCTTTCTTT. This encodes CASRDTTVGSDEAFF.

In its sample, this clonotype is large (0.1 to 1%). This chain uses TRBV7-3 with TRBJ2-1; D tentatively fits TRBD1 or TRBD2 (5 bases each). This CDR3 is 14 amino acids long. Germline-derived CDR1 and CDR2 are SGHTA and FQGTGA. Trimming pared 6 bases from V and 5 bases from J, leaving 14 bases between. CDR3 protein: CASSSTRGNNEQFF. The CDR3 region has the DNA TGTGCCAGCAGTTCCACCCGGGGCAACAATGAGCAGTTCTTC.